A selection of T cell receptor beta chains follows, all from one sample in a study of CD8 T cells in ankylosing spondylitis. Using its own MiXCR run on the 5' RACE reads, TCRdb lists one record per CDR3 protein. This repertoire shows fewer than 400,000 distinct CDR3 sequences, around 8% found once; its top ten account for about 14%. The sequencing input was blood, either unsorted or a sorted T cell fraction (not recorded which). These receptors were obtained from a male donor with ankylosing spondylitis. CDR3s include the opening cysteine and the closing phenylalanine or tryptophan.

V gene: TRBV15; J gene: TRBJ1-2; CDR3 protein: CATSRDLIGVYGYTF
V gene: TRBV5-1; J gene: TRBJ2-3; CDR3 protein: CASSLEGRVGDTQYF
V gene: TRBV11-2; J gene: TRBJ2-1; CDR3 protein: CASSPRLDNEQFF
V gene: TRBV6-5; J gene: TRBJ1-4; CDR3 protein: CASSYFAANEKLFF
V gene: TRBV14; J gene: TRBJ1-1; CDR3 protein: CASSQGAYGLAFF
V gene: TRBV29-1; J gene: TRBJ2-3; CDR3 protein: CSVVATSPPDTQYF
V gene: TRBV9; J gene: TRBJ2-1; CDR3 protein: CASSPTGGTYNEQFF
V gene: TRBV7-2; J gene: TRBJ2-7; CDR3 protein: CASSLGAGSSEQYF
V gene: TRBV27; J gene: TRBJ2-1; CDR3 protein: CASSMDRWGSEQFF
V gene: TRBV15; J gene: TRBJ1-4; CDR3 protein: CATSLNVVGGSEKLFF
V gene: TRBV29-1; J gene: TRBJ1-3; CDR3 protein: CSVVGVYGGPGNTIYF
V gene: TRBV7-2; J gene: TRBJ2-7; CDR3 protein: CASSLVVGKVYEQYF
V gene: TRBV6-1; J gene: TRBJ2-2; CDR3 protein: CASSERTGRIGELFF
V gene: TRBV6-1; J gene: TRBJ2-1; CDR3 protein: CASRPITSGRADEQFF
V gene: TRBV4-1; J gene: TRBJ1-5; CDR3 protein: CASSQDRRAPQPQHF
V gene: TRBV12-3/TRBV12-4; J gene: TRBJ2-1; CDR3 protein: CASTPSGRDEQFF
V gene: TRBV27; J gene: TRBJ2-2; CDR3 protein: CASSPGLASGELFF
V gene: TRBV15; J gene: TRBJ2-7; CDR3 protein: CATSRGGFYEQYF
V gene: TRBV13; J gene: TRBJ2-7; CDR3 protein: CASSPPTRASEQYF
V gene: TRBV19; J gene: TRBJ2-1; CDR3 protein: CASKAGVSNEQFF
V gene: TRBV23-1; J gene: TRBJ2-1; CDR3 protein: CASSQSPQGWNEQFF
V gene: TRBV12-3/TRBV12-4; J gene: TRBJ2-2; CDR3 protein: CASSFRGLAGAIGQELFF
V gene: TRBV27; J gene: TRBJ1-5; CDR3 protein: CASSPGTGIVISNQPQHF
V gene: TRBV27; J gene: TRBJ2-3; CDR3 protein: CASRGRGTDTQYF
V gene: TRBV12-3/TRBV12-4; J gene: TRBJ2-1; CDR3 protein: CASSLGTGGQFF
V gene: TRBV7-8; J gene: TRBJ2-5; CDR3 protein: CASSPLIGETQYF
V gene: TRBV12-3/TRBV12-4; J gene: TRBJ2-7; CDR3 protein: CASTRGLAGPYEQYF
V gene: TRBV6-1; J gene: TRBJ2-2; CDR3 protein: CASIPGGLNTGELFF